Included here is one T cell receptor (beta chain) sequence, with context. Its specificity is unknown. The entry originates in a study of a mutant IDH1 vaccine in newly diagnosed glioma. Study overall: The first vaccination came 4-6 weeks after radiotherapy alone, or with temozolomide cycles.

Sample time point: week 5, during vaccination. A 20-mer mutant IDH1 peptide at 300 ug was injected subcutaneously with topical imiquimod. Study-level points and caveats: Of the patients, roughly 95% had vaccine-induced immune responses.

Measured with immunoSEQ multiplex PCR; TCRdb has only the in-frame clones, and not every one. The table includes roughly 40,000 clones, approximately 83% detected once. This receptor was obtained from a man aged 40-50 years with glioma. The specimen comprised PBMCs, sampled from a glioma patient whose treatment included an IDH1 peptide vaccine.

The chain's CDR3 is CASSPTNVNTEAFF. The CDR3 nucleotides read TGTGCCAGCTCACCCACCAACGTGAACACTGAAGCTTTCTTT. The V and J genes are TRBV18 and TRBJ1-1; D uncertain. Per germline, CDR1 KGHSH and CDR2 LQKENI. This CDR3 has 14 amino acids. V was shortened by 3 bases and J by 0 bases, with 8 bases between the two germline ends.